This T cell receptor (beta chain) was obtained from a study of blood T cell repertoires in COVID-19. Study details: Specimens from acute and convalescent COVID-19 originated in the United States, Italy and Spain. T cells, B-cell-depleted T cells, or PBMCs supplied cDNA or gDNA.

Original methodology: The assay estimated nucleated cells by amplifying reference gene primers. Assay used: immunoSEQ multiplex PCR; TCRdb lists only in-frame clones, some missing. D and trimming come from the DNA, and the V and J calls and clone size come from that table. The sample holds approximately 110,000 clones, under 75% seen once. Trimming shortened V by 4 bases and J by 4 bases, and 15 bases separated the two germline ends. The CDR3 has 16 residues. Germline lookup yields CDR1 SGHRS and CDR2 YFSETQ. This chain uses TRBV5-1 with TRBJ2-6; TRBD2 is a possible D gene (5 bases). The sequencing sample was made of peripheral blood. This TCR was sampled from a man older than 75 with acute or convalescent COVID-19. The CDR3 sequence is CASSVVATGGANVLTF. CDR3 bases: TGCGCCAGCAGCGTAGTTGCAACGGGAGGGGCCAACGTCCTGACTTTC.